The sequence of this T cell receptor (beta chain) was determined in a study of blood T cell repertoires in COVID-19. Original processing methods: Reference gene primer amplification gave nucleated cell count estimates. Here immunoSEQ multiplex PCR was the method, and the copy in TCRdb shows in-frame clones only, minus some. V, J and clone size are taken as reported in that table, and D and trimming were inferred from the DNA itself. The sample gives roughly 69,000 clones, around four fifths of which show up once; approximately 14% is in the top ten. This receptor was obtained from a man aged 60 to 75 with COVID-19, enrolled during active disease. Material: peripheral blood.

The CDR3 bases are TGTGCCATCAGTGAGTCGGGCAGGACATCGAACACTGAAGCTTTCTTT. It is translated as CAISESGRTSNTEAFF. V usage is TRBV10-3 and J usage is TRBJ1-1; D is perhaps TRBD1 (5 bases). The CDR3 spans 16 residues. CDR1 and CDR2 (germline): ENHRY, SYGVKD. V shed 0 bases and J shed 1 base, with 12 bases lying between them.